The TCR beta chain described here comes from a study of cytomegalovirus exposure and HLA in healthy donors. Study observations and caveats: Researchers catalogued some 160 TCR beta chains as cytomegalovirus-associated. Published work reported that the classifier diagnosed cytomegalovirus status with high specificity and sensitivity. Through in vitro validation, three CMV-associated chains were shown to be specific for CMV antigens. Productive status was seen about 90% or about 30% of the time for most TCR beta V segments in an earlier analysis.

The primer mix had 60 Vbeta and 13 Jbeta primers. The repertoire was sequenced with immunoSEQ multiplex PCR; TCRdb's copy has only in-frame clones and lacks some. Across 130,000 to 150,000 clones, the top ten clones capture 0.85% to 1% of the sample. Germline CDR1 reads LNHDA; CDR2 reads SQIVND (reference sequence). The CDR3 extends over 14 amino acids. With 8 bases clipped from V and 1 base from J, the junction kept 2 bases outside the gene matches. A word on this clone: Its antigen is not known.

The chain recombines TRBV19 with TRBJ2-2, with 9 bases identical to TRBD1. The receptor was derived from a male donor in good health and CMV-seronegative. The sample was PBMCs. This CDR3 reads CASADRGNTGELFF. CDR3 sequence (DNA): TGTGCCAGTGCGGACAGGGGGAACACCGGGGAGCTGTTTTTT.